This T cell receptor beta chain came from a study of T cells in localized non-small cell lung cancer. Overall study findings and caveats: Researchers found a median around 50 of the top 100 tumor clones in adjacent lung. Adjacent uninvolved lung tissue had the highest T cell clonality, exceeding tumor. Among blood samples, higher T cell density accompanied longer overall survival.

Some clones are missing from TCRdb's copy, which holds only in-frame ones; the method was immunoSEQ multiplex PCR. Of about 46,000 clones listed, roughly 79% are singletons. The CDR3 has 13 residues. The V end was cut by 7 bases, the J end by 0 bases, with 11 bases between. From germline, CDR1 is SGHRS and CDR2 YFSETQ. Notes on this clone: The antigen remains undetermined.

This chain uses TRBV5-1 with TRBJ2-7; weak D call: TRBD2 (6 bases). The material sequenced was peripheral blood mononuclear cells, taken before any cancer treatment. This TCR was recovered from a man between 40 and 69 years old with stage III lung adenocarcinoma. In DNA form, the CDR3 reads TGCGCCAGCTCCGACGGGAGCTCCTACGAGCAGTACTTC. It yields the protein CASSDGSSYEQYF.